Shown below are 5 T cell receptor beta chains from a single sample sequenced in a study of T cell changes during pregnancy in multiple sclerosis. Measured with immunoSEQ multiplex PCR; TCRdb has only the in-frame clones, and not every one. The repertoire holds about 50,000 clones, with around 92% as singletons. Sequenced material: CD4+ T cells from peripheral blood mononuclear cells, taken after pregnancy. Receptor source: a female donor with multiple sclerosis, enrolled in a pregnancy study.

V is TRBV7-9 and J is TRBJ2-2, with D possibly TRBD1 on 6 matching bases. The CDR3 totals 14 residues. V was cut by 7 bases and J by 1 base, with 10 bases left in between. CDR1 and CDR2 (germline): SEHNR, FQNEAQ (reference sequence). The CDR3 region is CASKLTGNTGELFF. In DNA, the CDR3 is TGTGCCAGCAAACTGACAGGGAACACCGGGGAGCTGTTTTTT.

This rearrangement joins TRBV7-3 to TRBJ2-2; perhaps TRBD1 as D (6 bases). The CDR3 loop spans 15 amino acids. Germline V gene lookup returns CDR1 SGHTA and CDR2 FQGTGA. Trimming cost V 5 bases and J 1 base, with 11 bases left between them. The CDR3 DNA is TGTGCCAGCAGCCCGGACAGCCTGAACACCGGGGAGCTGTTTTTT. Translated, it gives CASSPDSLNTGELFF. The full variable domain, in which reference TRBV7-3 and TRBJ2-2 provide the parts outside the CDR3, is GAGVSQTPSNKVTEKGKYVELRCDPISGHTALYWYRQSLGQGPEFLIYFQGTGAADDSGLPNDRFFAVRPEGSVSTLKIQRTERGDSAVYLCASSPDSLNTGELFFGEGSRLTVL.

V usage is TRBV7-2 and J usage is TRBJ2-7; D perhaps matches TRBD2 (5 bases). Germline CDR1 SGHTA, CDR2 FQGNSA. CDR3 length: 15 residues. Trimming shortened V by 5 bases and J by 1 base, and 15 bases separated the two germline ends. The DNA of the CDR3 is TGTGCCAGCAGCACCGAGGGTAGTAAGTCCTACGAGCAGTACTTC. It translates to CASSTEGSKSYEQYF.

The gene calls are TRBV5-1 and TRBJ1-1; TRBD1 aligns across 8 bases. In germline, CDR1 is SGHRS, CDR2 YFSETQ. The V and J ends lost 0 bases and 3 bases, in that order; junction bases with no gene match: 10. The CDR3 sequence is 17 residues long. The CDR3 region is CASSLGFGRGHDTEAFF. The CDR3 DNA sequence: TGCGCCAGCAGCTTGGGCTTTGGCAGGGGGCATGACACTGAAGCTTTCTTT. The whole variable domain, remainder taken from reference TRBV5-1 and TRBJ1-1, is KAGVTQTPRYLIKTRGQQVTLSCSPISGHRSVSWYQQTPGQGLQFLFEYFSETQRNKGNFPGRFSGRQFSNSRSEMNVSTLELGDSALYLCASSLGFGRGHDTEAFFGQGTRLTVV.

The rearrangement joins TRBV19 to TRBJ1-2; no clear D. Per germline, CDR1 LNHDA and CDR2 SQIVND (reference sequence). The CDR3 runs to 13 residues. V lost 3 bases, J lost 3 bases, and 8 bases lay in between. The CDR3 is CASSMREDYGYTF. CDR3 nucleotides: TGTGCCAGTAGTATGCGGGAAGACTATGGCTACACCTTC.